The clone carrying this T cell receptor beta chain appeared once. The sample originates from a study of technical replicates of blood from a few donors. Assay used: immunoSEQ multiplex PCR; TCRdb lists only in-frame clones, some missing. Of fewer than 100,000 clones detected, 75% to 95% appear once; the ten largest clones hold 0.27%. The CDR3 contains 14 residues. The germline V gene has CDR1 SGHAT and CDR2 FQNNGV. Trimming took off 5 bases at V and 0 bases at J, with 10 bases between the two ends. The V call is TRBV11-2, the J call TRBJ1-1; no reliable D call. The specimen sequenced was T cells isolated from PBMCs. The TCR originated in a human donor in good health. CDR3 in DNA: TGTGCCAGCAGCCCGAGGGCTATGAACACTGAAGCTTTCTTT. Protein product: CASSPRAMNTEAFF.